This TCR beta chain was found in a study of shared clonotypes between healthy human individuals. Study context: The plates for each donor numbered three CD4 naive, three CD4 memory, two CD8 naive and one CD8 memory. General study results and limits: Clonotypes shared by all four donors outscored non-shared clonotypes in generation probability. Sequencing depth was expected to influence donor clonotype sharing. Enrolling few donors narrowed the genetic and exposure-history diversity that was represented.

Note on this clone: What it binds is not known.

V shed 5 bases and J shed 6 bases, with 16 bases lying between them. The CDR3 sequence is 14 residues long. Germline V gene data show CDR1 as LNHDA and CDR2 as SQIVND (reference sequence). Cells designated naive CD8 were CD45RO-negative and were positively selected for CCR7, with terminally differentiated effector memory CD45RA+ cells excluded. The table came from immunoSEQ multiplex PCR; TCRdb's copy has only in-frame clones and leaves some out. Among under 600,000 clones, about 98% were seen once, and the ten largest hold 0.3%. The TCR originated in a man aged 25-40 years in good health. The chain recombines TRBV19 with TRBJ1-1; D is perhaps TRBD1 (6 bases). The sample consisted of naive CD8+ T cells sorted from blood. The CDR3 region is CASSGLGGEAEAFF. CDR3 coding DNA: TGTGCCAGTAGTGGCCTAGGGGGGGAGGCTGAAGCTTTCTTT.